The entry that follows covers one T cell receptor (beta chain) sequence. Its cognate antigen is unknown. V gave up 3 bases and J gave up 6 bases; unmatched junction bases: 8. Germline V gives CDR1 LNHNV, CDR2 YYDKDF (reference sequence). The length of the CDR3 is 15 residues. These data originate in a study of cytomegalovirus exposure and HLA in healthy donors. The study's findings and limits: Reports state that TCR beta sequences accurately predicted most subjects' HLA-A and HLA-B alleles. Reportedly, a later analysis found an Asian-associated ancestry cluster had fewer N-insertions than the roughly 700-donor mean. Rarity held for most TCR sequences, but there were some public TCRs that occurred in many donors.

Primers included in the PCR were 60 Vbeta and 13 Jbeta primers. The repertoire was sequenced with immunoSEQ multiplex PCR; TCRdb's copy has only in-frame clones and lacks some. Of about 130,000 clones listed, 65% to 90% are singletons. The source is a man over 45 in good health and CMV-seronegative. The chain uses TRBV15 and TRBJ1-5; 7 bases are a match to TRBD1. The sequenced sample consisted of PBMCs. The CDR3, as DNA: TGTGCCACCAGCAGTACCGGGACAGCAGGTCAGCCCCAGCATTTT. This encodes CATSSTGTAGQPQHF.